These 17 T cell receptor beta chains came from one sample sequenced in a study of cytomegalovirus exposure and HLA in healthy donors. PCR employed 60 Vbeta and 13 Jbeta primers. Method: immunoSEQ multiplex PCR; TCRdb's copy keeps in-frame clones and lacks some. This sample yields approximately 280,000 clones, of which about 87% are seen a single time; approximately 2% belongs to the top ten. Sequenced: PBMCs. The receptors derive from a woman between 18 and 29 years old in good health and CMV-seronegative.

V usage is TRBV15 and J usage is TRBJ2-1; 9 bases agree with TRBD1. CDR1 LNHNV and CDR2 YYDKDF come from the germline V gene (reference sequence). The length of the CDR3 is 16 residues. V shed 3 bases and J 6 bases; nucleotides not matched to a gene: 9. The CDR3 DNA follows: TGTGCCACCAGCAGTGTACAGGGGGCTTCTTCCAATGAGCAGTTCTTC. Its translation: CATSSVQGASSNEQFF.

This sequence joins TRBV30 and TRBJ1-2; possibly TRBD1 for D (6 bases). CDR3 length: 14 amino acids. V gave up 0 bases and J gave up 6 bases, with 14 bases separating them. The germline V gene has CDR1 GTSNPN and CDR2 SVGIG (reference sequence). The CDR3 nucleotides are TGTGCCTGGAGTGTAGCAGGGGCTAAGAATGGCTACACCTTC. It encodes CAWSVAGAKNGYTF.

The V and J genes are TRBV6-6 and TRBJ2-3; D gene ambiguous. This CDR3 contains 14 residues. CDR1 MNHNY and CDR2 SVGAGI come from the germline V gene (reference sequence). Trimming removed 0 bases at V and 6 bases at J, with 10 bases between. In DNA, the CDR3 is TGTGCCAGCAGTTACTCGATTGTCTATGATACGCAGTATTTT. Protein sequence: CASSYSIVYDTQYF.

The chain has TRBV4-1 and TRBJ1-1; tentatively, D is TRBD1 (5 bases). This CDR3 contains 15 residues. CDR1 and CDR2 from the germline V gene are MGHRA and YSYEKL. Between the trimmed V and J ends, which lost 0 bases and 1 base, there was a span of 9 bases. CDR3 in DNA: TGCGCCAGCAGCCAAGAACGACAGTCGAACACTGAAGCTTTCTTT. This translates into CASSQERQSNTEAFF.

V gene TRBV28 combines with J gene TRBJ1-1; D is unclear. Germline values: CDR1 MDHEN, CDR2 SYDVKM. CDR3 size: 14 residues. Trimming cost V 7 bases and J 0 bases, with 12 bases left between them. The CDR3 DNA follows: TGTGCCAGCAACCTCGGGGTCATGAACACTGAAGCTTTCTTT. Translated: CASNLGVMNTEAFF.

For the CDR3, the DNA is TGTGCCAGCAATGGAGGAGAGAGCTATGGCTACACCTTC. This codes for CASNGGESYGYTF. This chain links TRBV7-9 with TRBJ1-2; D uncertain. Germline CDR1 SEHNR, CDR2 FQNEAQ (reference sequence). Trimming cost V 7 bases and J 4 bases, with 13 bases left between them. This CDR3 spans 13 amino acids. The entire variable domain, with the rest obtained from reference TRBV7-9 and TRBJ1-2, is as follows: DTGVSQNPRHKITKRGQNVTFRCDPISEHNRLYWYRQTLGQGPEFLTYFQNEAQLEKSRLLSDRFSAERPKGSFSTLEIQRTEQGDSAMYLCASNGGESYGYTFGSGTRLTVV.

This clone is a singleton in its sample. J is TRBJ1-1 and V is TRBV30; maybe TRBD1 (5 bases). The V and J ends lost 0 bases and 6 bases respectively, with 14 bases between them. The CDR3 has 14 amino acids. Germline-derived CDR1 and CDR2 are GTSNPN and SVGIG (reference sequence). CDR3 in DNA: TGTGCCTGGAGTGTAATGGGGACTTGGGCTGAAGCTTTCTTT. This encodes CAWSVMGTWAEAFF.

J is TRBJ1-3 and V is TRBV10-2; weak D call: TRBD1 (5 bases). Germline CDR1 WSHSY, CDR2 SAAADI. The CDR3 covers 15 residues. V lost 5 bases and J lost 0, with 11 bases in between. The CDR3 DNA is TGCGCCAGCAGTCCGACAGACACCTCTGGAAACACCATATATTTT. Amino acid sequence: CASSPTDTSGNTIYF.

The chain links TRBV2 to TRBJ1-2, with D tentatively TRBD1 (5 bases). Trimming took 4 bases from V and 4 from J, leaving 16 bases between them. The CDR3 is 15 residues long. Per germline, CDR1 SNHLY and CDR2 FYNNEI. The CDR3 loop is CASSAAGRERYGYTF. The CDR3 DNA reads as TGTGCCAGCAGTGCCGCAGGGAGGGAACGCTATGGCTACACCTTC.

This clone was seen only once. The chain recombines TRBV9 with TRBJ2-7; 9 nucleotides agree with TRBD2. V trimming: 7 bases; J trimming: 5 bases; junction bases outside the gene matches: 7. CDR1 SGDLS and CDR2 YYNGEE come from the germline V gene. The CDR3 runs to 13 residues. The CDR3: CASGGGLAHEQYF. The CDR3 nucleotides read TGTGCCAGCGGGGGGGGACTAGCCCACGAGCAGTACTTC.

The chain employs TRBV11-2 and TRBJ1-1; D unclear. The germline V gene has CDR1 SGHAT and CDR2 FQNNGV. V dropped 5 bases and J dropped 6 bases, with 13 bases sitting between them. This CDR3 spans 13 amino acids. The CDR3 is CASSPDGSSEAFF. DNA for the CDR3: TGTGCCAGCAGCCCCGACGGGTCCTCTGAAGCTTTCTTT. The variable domain in full, completed from reference TRBV11-2 and TRBJ1-1, reads EAGVAQSPRYKIIEKRQSVAFWCNPISGHATLYWYQQILGQGPKLLIQFQNNGVVDDSQLPKDRFSAERLKGVDSTLKIQPAKLEDSAVYLCASSPDGSSEAFFGQGTRLTVV.

The chain has TRBV7-2 and TRBJ2-1, with 10 bases that match TRBD2. The CDR3 totals 18 residues. Germline lookup yields CDR1 SGHTA and CDR2 FQGNSA. Trimming at V came to 5 bases and at J to 10 bases, leaving 20 bases not matched to a gene. DNA for the CDR3: TGTGCCAGCAGCCCAAGCGGGGGGGGAGCGGGCGGGATACAAGAGCAGTTCTTC. It encodes CASSPSGGGAGGIQEQFF.

V gene TRBV27 combines with J gene TRBJ1-2, with TRBD1 as a possible D gene (6 bases). This CDR3 is 12 amino acids long. V was trimmed by 4 bases and J by 4 bases, leaving 7 bases between them. The germline V gene has CDR1 MNHEY and CDR2 SMNVEV (reference sequence). Here the CDR3 DNA reads TGTGCCAGCAGTTCCAGGGGCTATGGCTACACCTTC. As protein: CASSSRGYGYTF.

This clone has a single count. This chain uses TRBV5-6 with TRBJ2-3, with TRBD1 as a possible D gene (6 bases). The V and J ends lost 1 base and 0 bases respectively, with 12 bases between them. CDR3 length equals 16 residues. Germline V gene lookup returns CDR1 SGHDT and CDR2 YYEEEE. For the CDR3, the DNA is TGTGCCAGCAGCTTGACAGGGCCTGGTAGCACAGATACGCAGTATTTT. Translation gives CASSLTGPGSTDTQYF.

The rearrangement links TRBV2 to TRBJ1-2, with 7 positions matching TRBD1. This CDR3 is built from 15 residues. V lost 2 bases and J lost 4; bases outside the gene matches: 7. CDR1 and CDR2 (germline): SNHLY, FYNNEI. The CDR3 bases are TGTGCCAGCAGTGAAATTCCCGGGACAGCCTATGGCTACACCTTC. Its protein product is CASSEIPGTAYGYTF.

This clone was seen a handful of times. The chain uses TRBV2 and TRBJ1-1, with D possibly TRBD1 on 6 matching bases. Per germline, CDR1 SNHLY and CDR2 FYNNEI. V lost 7 bases to trimming and J lost 0 bases, with 15 bases between them. CDR3 length equals 15 residues. As DNA, the CDR3 is TGTGCCAGCACCAGGGGCCTTCTCATGAACACTGAAGCTTTCTTT. Residues: CASTRGLLMNTEAFF. The full variable domain, in which reference TRBV2 and TRBJ1-1 provide the parts outside the CDR3, is EPEVTQTPSHQVTQMGQEVILRCVPISNHLYFYWYRQILGQKVEFLVSFYNNEISEKSEIFDDQFSVERPDGSNFTLKIRSTKLEDSAMYFCASTRGLLMNTEAFFGQGTRLTVV.

The chain uses TRBV7-8 and TRBJ2-3; 14 bases line up with TRBD2. Germline-derived CDR1 and CDR2 are SGHVS and FQNEAQ. The CDR3 totals 16 residues. V shed 5 bases and J 1 base; nucleotides not matched to a gene: 2. The CDR3 DNA follows: TGTGCCAGCAGCAAGGGACTAGCGGGGGGCACAGATACGCAGTATTTT. Protein product: CASSKGLAGGTDTQYF.